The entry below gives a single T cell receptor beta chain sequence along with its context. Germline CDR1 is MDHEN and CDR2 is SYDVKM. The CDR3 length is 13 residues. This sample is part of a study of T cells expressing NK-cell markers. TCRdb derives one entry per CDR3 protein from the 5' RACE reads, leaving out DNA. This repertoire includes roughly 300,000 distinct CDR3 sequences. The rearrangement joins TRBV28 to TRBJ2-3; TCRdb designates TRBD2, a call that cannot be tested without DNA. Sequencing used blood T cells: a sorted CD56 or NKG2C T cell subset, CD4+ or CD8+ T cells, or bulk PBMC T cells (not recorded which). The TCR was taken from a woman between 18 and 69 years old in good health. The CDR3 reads CASSLAGVDTQYF.